This T cell receptor beta chain is from a study of siplizumab effects on memory and regulatory T cells. CDR1 and CDR2 from the germline V gene are WSHSY and SAAADI. The trim removed 4 bases at V and 8 bases at J, leaving 16 bases unmatched. This CDR3 has 16 amino acids. TCR templates, around 9.3 x 10^4 per sample, were assayed. TCRdb keeps only in-frame clones here, not all; method: immunoSEQ multiplex PCR. The table lists about 82,000 clones, roughly 86% of them singletons. Regarding the study as a whole: Naive T cells were seemingly more diverse than memory cells, and major contributions to the alloresponse seemed to be made by them. Roughly 80-95% of dividing CD4+ or CD8+ clones were without an attributable naive or memory phenotype. In siplizumab cultures, the suppressive function of proliferating Tregs remained unconfirmed.

About this clone: Its antigen is not identified.

The specimen sequenced was Tregs sorted from blood. The V and J genes are TRBV10-2 and TRBJ1-2; TRBD1 aligns across 7 bases. The sequence was obtained from a human donor in good health. CDR3 amino acids: CASSVYTYEGARGYTF. The CDR3 DNA reads as TGCGCCAGCAGTGTCTATACTTATGAGGGGGCGCGGGGCTACACCTTC.